The sample holds a few counts of the clone carrying this T cell receptor beta chain. This sample was included in a study of OX40 agonist ivuxolimab in advanced cancers. TCRdb keeps only in-frame clones here, not all; method: immunoSEQ multiplex PCR. In the table there are some 55,000 clones, approximately 75% of which are singletons. CDR1 and CDR2 (germline): KGHSH, LQKENI. This CDR3 is built from 13 residues. Trimming left V 8 bases short and J 1 base short, with 11 bases between. The sample consisted of CD4+ or CD8+ T cells sorted from blood, taken in a trial of the OX40 agonist ivuxolimab. The chain has TRBV18 and TRBJ1-1; D call uncertain. This clonotype was sampled from an adult with an advanced solid tumor such as melanoma, head and neck, liver or kidney cancer. This chain's CDR3 is CASGFGENTEAFF. CDR3 DNA: TGTGCCAGCGGTTTTGGAGAGAACACTGAAGCTTTCTTT.